The 23 T cell receptor beta chains below come from one sample, sequenced in a study of blood T cell repertoires in COVID-19. Assay used: immunoSEQ multiplex PCR; TCRdb lists only in-frame clones, some missing. Among about 120,000 clones listed, roughly 88% were seen once. Sequencing used peripheral blood. These receptor sequences come from a woman older than 75 with acute or convalescent COVID-19.

The chain recombines TRBV10-3 with TRBJ2-7; 12 bases line up with TRBD1. The V segment lost 10 bases and the J segment 4 bases; nucleotides outside the gene matches: 14. The germline gives CDR1 ENHRY, CDR2 SYGVKD. The CDR3 length is 16 residues. The CDR3 sequence is CATGSIGTGGMYEQYF. The CDR3 DNA reads TGTGCCACAGGCTCAATCGGGACAGGGGGCATGTACGAGCAGTACTTC.

V is TRBV19 and J is TRBJ2-1; a possible D gene is TRBD2 (6 bases). V was pared by 7 bases and J by 4 bases, with 11 bases between. Germline loops: CDR1 LNHDA, CDR2 SQIVND (reference sequence). The length of the CDR3 is 13 residues. CDR3 in DNA: TGTGCCAGTACTAGCCGGGAGTACAATGAGCAGTTCTTC. Amino acid sequence: CASTSREYNEQFF.

This rearrangement joins TRBV7-2 to TRBJ2-3, with D perhaps TRBD2 (6 bases). CDR3 length: 15 residues. Germline V gene data show CDR1 as SGHTA and CDR2 as FQGNSA. The V end lost 6 bases, the J end lost 0 bases, and 13 bases lay between the germline ends. CDR3 nucleotide sequence: TGTGCCAGCAGACTAGCCCCTACTAGCACAGATACGCAGTATTTT. It translates to CASRLAPTSTDTQYF.

The chain joins TRBV19 to TRBJ1-5, with D possibly matching TRBD1 (5 bases). CDR1 and CDR2 from the germline V gene are LNHDA and SQIVND (reference sequence). CDR3 length: 16 amino acids. V was shortened by 3 bases and J by 2 bases, with 14 bases between the two germline ends. CDR3 residues: CASSMIQQVGNQPQHF. In nucleotides, the CDR3 is TGTGCCAGTAGTATGATCCAACAGGTCGGCAATCAGCCCCAGCATTTT.

This clone was found once. The chain uses TRBV28 and TRBJ1-4, with TRBD1 identical over 9 bases. The CDR3 loop spans 15 amino acids. With 8 bases clipped from V and 5 bases from J, the junction kept 9 bases outside the gene matches. The V gene's germline CDR1 is MDHEN and CDR2 SYDVKM. The CDR3 region is CASRGQGYGNEKLFF. DNA for the CDR3: TGTGCCAGCCGTGGACAGGGGTACGGGAATGAAAAACTGTTTTTT. The whole variable domain, filled in from reference TRBV28 and TRBJ1-4, reads DVKVTQSSRYLVKRTGEKVFLECVQDMDHENMFWYRQDPGLGLRLIYFSYDVKMKEKGDIPEGYSVSREKKERFSLILESASTNQTSMYLCASRGQGYGNEKLFFGSGTQLSVL.

The gene calls are TRBV5-4 and TRBJ2-1; possible D gene TRBD1, 5 bases. Germline V CDR1 and CDR2: SGHNT, YYREEE (reference sequence). CDR3 length equals 15 residues. Trimming shortened V by 2 bases and J by 7 bases, and 16 bases separated the two germline ends. CDR3 amino acids: CASSFGAPAMNEQFF. CDR3 in DNA: TGTGCCAGCAGCTTTGGGGCTCCAGCGATGAATGAGCAGTTCTTC.

The genes are TRBV28 and TRBJ1-2; D gene uncertain. Germline CDR1 and CDR2: MDHEN and SYDVKM. The ends were cut back, 2 bases at V and 2 bases at J, with 6 bases in the middle. The CDR3 loop spans 13 amino acids. The CDR3 coding sequence is TGTGCCAGCAGTTTAGCGGAAAACTATGGCTACACCTTC. This translates into CASSLAENYGYTF.

This chain uses TRBV18 with TRBJ1-2; D is possibly TRBD1 (5 bases). CDR3 length equals 13 residues. The germline gives CDR1 KGHSH, CDR2 LQKENI. Trimming removed 3 bases from V and 2 bases from J, with 7 bases in between. The CDR3 is CASSPGGNYGYTF. In DNA form, the CDR3 reads TGTGCCAGCTCACCTGGGGGGAACTATGGCTACACCTTC.

The chain recombines TRBV10-3 with TRBJ1-1, with D unresolved. The CDR3 runs 14 residues. In germline, CDR1 is ENHRY, CDR2 SYGVKD. V lost 4 bases and J lost 0, with 9 bases in between. The CDR3 here is CAISGSTMNTEAFF. The CDR3 DNA reads as TGTGCCATCAGTGGCAGTACCATGAACACTGAAGCTTTCTTT.

The rearrangement joins TRBV2 to TRBJ2-6; D is undetermined. V lost 8 bases and J lost 1, with 3 bases in between. Per germline, CDR1 SNHLY and CDR2 FYNNEI. This CDR3 contains 12 residues. CDR3 sequence reads: CASSSGANVLTF. The CDR3 bases are TGTGCCAGCTCGTCTGGGGCCAACGTCCTGACTTTC.

The chain couples TRBV4-2 to TRBJ1-5; 7 bases align to TRBD1. This CDR3 is built from 16 residues. Trimming cost V 0 bases and J 5 bases; bases outside gene matches: 7. From germline, CDR1 is LGHNA and CDR2 YNFKEQ. The CDR3, as DNA: TGTGCCAGCAGCCAAGAAGGGGGACAGACCTATCAGCCCCAGCATTTT. Amino acids: CASSQEGGQTYQPQHF.

V gene TRBV7-9 combines with J gene TRBJ1-3; 8 bases agree with TRBD1. The CDR3 consists of 16 residues. With 5 bases clipped from V and 0 bases from J, the junction kept 6 bases outside the gene matches. Germline lookup yields CDR1 SEHNR and CDR2 FQNEAQ (reference sequence). The CDR3 protein is CASSTQGATSGNTIYF. The CDR3 nucleotides read TGTGCCAGCAGCACTCAGGGGGCTACCTCTGGAAACACCATATATTTT.

This chain joins TRBV5-1 and TRBJ2-1; D is perhaps TRBD2 (6 bases). Trimming removed 5 bases at V and 4 bases at J, with 13 bases between. CDR3 length: 14 residues. Germline lookup yields CDR1 SGHRS and CDR2 YFSETQ. The CDR3 sequence is CASSLGGEYNEQFF. In DNA form, the CDR3 reads TGCGCCAGCAGTTTAGGCGGGGAGTACAATGAGCAGTTCTTC. The full variable domain, rest sourced from reference TRBV5-1 and TRBJ2-1, is KAGVTQTPRYLIKTRGQQVTLSCSPISGHRSVSWYQQTPGQGLQFLFEYFSETQRNKGNFPGRFSGRQFSNSRSEMNVSTLELGDSALYLCASSLGGEYNEQFFGPGTRLTVL.

V and J are TRBV5-4 and TRBJ2-3; 12 bases fit TRBD2. This CDR3 comprises 17 residues. The ends lost 0 bases at V and 6 bases at J; junction bases unmatched: 8. Germline V CDR1 and CDR2: SGHNT, YYREEE (reference sequence). The CDR3 bases are TGTGCCAGCAGCTTGGTGTCTAGCGGGGGGGCACCGGATACGCAGTATTTT. It yields the protein CASSLVSSGGAPDTQYF.

Concerning this clone itself: Other DNA sequences in this specimen translate into the identical CDR3. The chain recombines TRBV3-1 (or the pseudogene TRBV3-2) with TRBJ2-3; TRBD1 agrees at 7 bases. Germline V gene data show CDR1 as LGHDT and CDR2 as YNNKEL (reference sequence). This CDR3 is 13 amino acids long. V trimming: 5 bases; J trimming: 4 bases; junction bases outside the gene matches: 3. The CDR3, as DNA: TGTGCCAGCAGCAGACAGGGAGCAGATACGCAGTATTTT. It codes for CASSRQGADTQYF.

The V gene is TRBV2, the J gene TRBJ1-5; 11 bases line up with TRBD1. Germline V gene data show CDR1 as SNHLY and CDR2 as FYNNEI. The trim removed 1 base at V and 6 bases at J, leaving 2 bases unmatched. CDR3 size: 15 residues. The CDR3 DNA sequence: TGTGCCAGCAGTGAAGGGACAGGGGGCTTTCAGCCCCAGCATTTT. As protein: CASSEGTGGFQPQHF.

The V gene is TRBV15, the J gene TRBJ2-3, with 7 bases lining up with TRBD2. The CDR3 has 19 amino acids. CDR1 is LNHNV and CDR2 is YYDKDF in the germline V gene (reference sequence). V lost 0 bases to trimming and J lost 0 bases; unmatched junction nucleotides: 12. CDR3 protein: CATSRDRSSGAPSTDTQYF. CDR3 in DNA: TGTGCCACCAGCAGAGATCGTTCTAGCGGCGCCCCTAGCACAGATACGCAGTATTTT.

The chain recombines TRBV5-1 with TRBJ2-2; 14 nucleotides align to TRBD2. Germline CDR1 and CDR2: SGHRS and YFSETQ. The CDR3 is made up of 17 amino acids. V gave up 4 bases and J gave up 5 bases; unmatched junction bases: 7. The CDR3 DNA follows: TGCGCCAGCAGCATCGGACTAGCGGGAGGTTGGACCGGGGAGCTGTTTTTT. Protein product: CASSIGLAGGWTGELFF.

The rearrangement joins TRBV5-5 to TRBJ2-6; D perhaps matches TRBD2 (6 bases). CDR3 length: 18 amino acids. V shed 4 bases and J shed 0 bases, with 17 bases lying between them. Germline V gives CDR1 SGHKS, CDR2 YYEKEE (reference sequence). Here the CDR3 reads CASSPPSARRSGANVLTF. The CDR3, as DNA: TGTGCCAGCAGCCCGCCTAGCGCCCGGCGCTCTGGGGCCAACGTCCTGACTTTC.

This chain uses TRBV9 with TRBJ2-2; perhaps TRBD2 as D (6 bases). Germline CDR1 reads SGDLS; CDR2 reads YYNGEE. Trimming left V 2 bases short and J 5 bases short, with 13 bases between. This CDR3 is 15 amino acids long. DNA for the CDR3: TGTGCCAGCAGCGTGGGGGGAGTTGGTACCGGGGAGCTGTTTTTT. This translates into CASSVGGVGTGELFF.

This clone was counted a single time. V gene TRBV3-1 (or the pseudogene TRBV3-2) combines with J gene TRBJ1-1; 8 nucleotides align to TRBD1. The trim removed 4 bases at V and 0 bases at J, leaving 4 bases unmatched. Germline loops: CDR1 LGHDT, CDR2 YNNKEL (reference sequence). CDR3 size: 15 residues. The CDR3 region is CASSLGQAMNTEAFF. CDR3 DNA: TGTGCCAGCAGCCTGGGACAGGCTATGAACACTGAAGCTTTCTTT.

The V gene is TRBV15, the J gene TRBJ1-6, with D perhaps TRBD1 (5 bases). Germline CDR1 reads LNHNV; CDR2 reads YYDKDF (reference sequence). The CDR3 has 15 amino acids. Trimming shortened V by 1 base and J by 9 bases, and 13 bases separated the two germline ends. The CDR3 DNA sequence: TGTGCCACCAGCAGAGCCTCCGGGGGTGGTTCACCCCTCCACTTT. Translation gives CATSRASGGGSPLHF. Supplemented by reference TRBV15 and TRBJ1-6, the full variable domain reads DAMVIQNPRYQVTQFGKPVTLSCSQTLNHNVMYWYQQKSSQAPKLLFHYYDKDFNNEADTPDNFQSRRPNTSFCFLDIRSPGLGDTAMYLCATSRASGGGSPLHFGNGTRLTVT.

J is TRBJ1-5 and V is TRBV3-1 (or the pseudogene TRBV3-2); D ambiguous. Trimming took 1 base from V and 4 from J, leaving 2 bases between them. The CDR3 is 12 amino acids. Germline values: CDR1 LGHDT, CDR2 YNNKEL (reference sequence). CDR3 in DNA: TGTGCCAGCAGCCAAGTAAATCAGCCCCAGCATTTT. Translation: CASSQVNQPQHF.